This T cell receptor beta chain was obtained from a study of T cell repertoires and leukemia-associated antigens (dated by TCRdb to between 2017 and 2020). Study-wide context: Each sample yielded about 5.1 to 6.6 million read pairs and roughly 3.3 to 5.0 million effective reads, 15 million to 20 million effective reads overall. In vitro peptide stimulation of healthy T cells was used with the aim of identifying the antigen recognized by a TCR Vbeta21 clone previously found in CML patients. The full study reports these points: Antigen specificity and function of the expanded clones were not tested directly and required further investigation. No significant differences among the four groups were observed in the numbers of Vbeta genes (approximately 60), Jbeta genes (around 15), VDJ rearrangements, or unique CDR3s.

CD3+ T cells were first rested overnight at more than 2 million cells/mL in RPMI 1640 without fetal bovine serum. MACS immunomagnetic beads were used, per the manufacturer's instructions, to isolate CD3+ T cells from PBMCs. This clonotype was found many times. Its target antigen remains unknown. Base qualities are not at hand, and no much larger clone is one base apart. Total RNA was extracted from the cultured T cells using TRIzol reagent. TCRbeta libraries were amplified from RNA by 5' rapid amplification of cDNA ends (5'RACE). Library concentration and integrity were checked with Qubit, an Agilent instrument, and quantitative PCR before sequencing. Sequencing of qualified libraries was performed on Illumina HiSeq or MiSeq by a commercial service provider. The study's own analysis went as follows. TCR sequences in each sample were identified with MiXCR version 1.8.2. To qualify, a clone needed a CDR3 longer than four amino acids, an in-frame nucleotide length, and no stop codon. A read counted as effective if the read contained the complete CDR3 structure. RT-PCR with 24 Vbeta primers, GeneScan spectratyping, and Sanger sequencing were used to validate the expanded clones. In TCRdb, the public reads were trimmed at Q25 with fastp and aligned with MiXCR, with productive beta chains retained. One record per CDR3 amino acid sequence lists the most common genes and DNA. The V and J calls shown here were made by TCRdb, not taken from the authors' results. The sample table shows around 9,400 distinct CDR3 sequences, and approximately 40% are seen once. The top ten clonotypes cover around 57% of the sample.

Trimming leaves V shorter by 1 base and J shorter by 7 bases, with the junction holding 6 bases beyond the gene matches. The CDR3 covers 16 residues, taking in both the cysteine and the phenylalanine. Only CDR3 DNA remains: 48 bases, in frame from the first base. Via the germline V gene, CDR1 is KGHDR and CDR2 SFDVKD. Sequences were obtained from CD3+ T cells sorted from blood and cultured. The clonotype comes from a female donor in good health. The chain couples TRBV24-1 to TRBJ2-1, with 10 middle bases fitting TRBD2. The CDR3 corresponds to CATSDFEAGGHNEQFF. The DNA reads TGTGCCACCAGTGATTTTGAAGCGGGAGGGCATAATGAGCAGTTCTTC.